This TCR beta chain appears in the sequencing data of a study of neurological immune-mediated disorders (dated by TCRdb to the late 2010s). In terms of the full investigation: Of the approximately 34 multiple sclerosis patients, 31 had relapsing-remitting MS and 3 had secondary progressive MS. Using UMI-based sequencing, the study compared peripheral blood TCR-beta repertoires from patients with HTLV-I-associated myelopathy (HAM/TSP), patients with multiple sclerosis, and healthy controls. The approximately 110 TCR-beta libraries included longitudinal samples, technical triplicates and paired sorted CD4+ and CD8+ T-cell subsets alongside PBMC samples. Of the 65 to 70 subjects in the cohort, some 15 were HAM/TSP patients, about 34 were multiple sclerosis patients, and some 20 were healthy controls. The study at large found these results: Expanded clones from different subjects shared no identical CDR3 amino acid sequences, which suggests that TCR-beta repertoires were private in all groups. TCR clonal expansion was highest in HAM/TSP patients and lowest in MS patients, with MS patients falling below even healthy controls. No clinical or MRI features were associated with the MS cluster, and the authors said that larger cohorts are needed. In a phylogenetic analysis, the repertoires of 18 out of 34 MS patients fell into a single cluster of related CDR3 sequences, pointing to a possible signature at the repertoire level.

This clonotype was detected only a few times. Its binding antigen is unknown. No base-level quality is on record; no much larger clone is a single base apart. To synthesize cDNA, template-switch 5'RACE was performed with a primer carrying a 10-nucleotide random unique molecular identifier so that each TCR transcript was tagged. Over 180 million TCR-beta sequences, covering 15-18 subjects, were produced in each sequencing run. Total RNA was extracted with the RNeasy kit. The KAPA Real-time Library Amplification kit was used to amplify TCR-beta VDJ regions with primers for the TCR constant region and the 5'RACE anchor. A first PCR added sample indexes and Illumina adaptors, after which a second PCR increased the library yield. After Ampure bead purification, the roughly 650 bp TCR product was size-selected on a 2% E-gel SizeSelection system. Before pooling, library quality was assessed on a Bioanalyzer, concentration was determined with Qubit, and library quantification was performed with the Kapa Library Quantification kit. An Illumina HiSeq 2500 was used to sequence the libraries paired-end at 2 x 150 bp. To increase sequence diversity, about 25-31% phiX was spiked into each library pool. As for the original processing: The UMI-based MiGEC pipeline processed quality-filtered reads and removed over 80% of raw TCR sequences during error correction. IMGT germline references were used for alignment of VDJ genes, and clonotypes were defined by a unique CDR3 amino acid sequence together with V-J genes. Clonal expansion, Shannon diversity and CDR3 relatedness were evaluated with VDJtools (CalcPairwiseDistances, ClusterSamples), while phylogenetic trees were built in CLCbio workbench. Expanded clones were defined as having at least 8 unique UMIs, based on coefficient-of-variation modelling across technical triplicates. TCRdb redid the processing of the public reads, applying fastp at Q25 and MiXCR, and retained in-frame beta chains. Every distinct CDR3 protein forms one entry, paired with its most common genes and DNA. TCRdb assigned the V and J calls; the authors' analysis was not used. For this sample the table gives about 74,000 distinct CDR3 sequences, of which 4% to 6% were detected only once. The leading ten clones occupy approximately 7.4% of the sample.

Unsorted PBMC libraries were generated from 2 million PBMCs stored in RNAlater at -80 °C until RNA extraction. Multiple sclerosis patients were enrolled in a US clinical protocol evaluating disease progression by magnetic resonance imaging. Peripheral blood was subjected to Ficoll-Hypaque density gradient centrifugation to isolate PBMCs, which were then cryopreserved in liquid nitrogen. The germline ends are 11 bases apart after V is trimmed by 4 bases and J by 1 base. CDR1 and CDR2 are read off the germline V gene as LGHNA and YSLEER. The CDR3 has 14 amino acids, counting the end cysteine and phenylalanine. Only the CDR3 region is kept as DNA, spanning 42 bases read in frame from base 1.

The source of this sequence is a man aged 18 to 29 with multiple sclerosis. Sequences were obtained from PBMCs. Recombination joined TRBV4-3 with TRBJ2-7, with an unclear D gene assignment. The CDR3 region reads CASSPTRMSYEQYF. Read as DNA, the sequence is TGCGCCAGCAGCCCTACCAGAATGTCCTACGAGCAGTACTTC.